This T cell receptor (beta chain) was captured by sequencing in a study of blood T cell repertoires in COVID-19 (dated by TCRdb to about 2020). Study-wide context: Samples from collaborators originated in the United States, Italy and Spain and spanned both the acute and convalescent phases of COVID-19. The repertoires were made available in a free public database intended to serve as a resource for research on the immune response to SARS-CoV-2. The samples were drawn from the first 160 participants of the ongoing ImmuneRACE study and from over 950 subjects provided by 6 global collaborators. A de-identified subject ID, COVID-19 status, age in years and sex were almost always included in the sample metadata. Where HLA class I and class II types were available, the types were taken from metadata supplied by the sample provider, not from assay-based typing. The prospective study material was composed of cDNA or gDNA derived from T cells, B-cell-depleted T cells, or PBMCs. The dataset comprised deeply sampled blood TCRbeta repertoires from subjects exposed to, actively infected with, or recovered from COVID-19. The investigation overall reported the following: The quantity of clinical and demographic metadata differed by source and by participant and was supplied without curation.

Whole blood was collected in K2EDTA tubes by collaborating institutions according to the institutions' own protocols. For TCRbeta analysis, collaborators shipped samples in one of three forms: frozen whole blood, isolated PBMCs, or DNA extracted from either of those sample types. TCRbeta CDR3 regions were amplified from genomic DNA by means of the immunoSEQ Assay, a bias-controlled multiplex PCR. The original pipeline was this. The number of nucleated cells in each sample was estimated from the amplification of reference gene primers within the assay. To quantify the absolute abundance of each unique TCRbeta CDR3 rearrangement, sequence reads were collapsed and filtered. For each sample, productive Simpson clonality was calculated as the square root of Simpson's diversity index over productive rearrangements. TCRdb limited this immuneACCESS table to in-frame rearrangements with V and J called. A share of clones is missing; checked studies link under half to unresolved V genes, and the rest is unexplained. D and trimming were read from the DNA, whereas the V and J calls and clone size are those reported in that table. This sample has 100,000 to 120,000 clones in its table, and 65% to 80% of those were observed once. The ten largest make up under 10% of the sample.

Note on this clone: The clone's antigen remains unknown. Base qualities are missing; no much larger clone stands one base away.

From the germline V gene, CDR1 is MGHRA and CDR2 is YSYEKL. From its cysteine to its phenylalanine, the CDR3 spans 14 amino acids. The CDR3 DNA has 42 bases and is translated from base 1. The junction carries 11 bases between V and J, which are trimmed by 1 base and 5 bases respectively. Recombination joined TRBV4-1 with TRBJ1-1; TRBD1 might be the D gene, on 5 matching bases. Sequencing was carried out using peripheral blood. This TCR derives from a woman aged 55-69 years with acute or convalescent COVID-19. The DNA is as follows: TGCGCCAGCAGCCAAGTAGTAGGGGTAACTGAAGCTTTCTTT. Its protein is CASSQVVGVTEAFF.